The next 19 T cell receptor beta chains were all read from a single sample in a study of blood T cell repertoires in COVID-19. This table comes from immunoSEQ multiplex PCR, and its TCRdb copy is limited to in-frame clones, with some not included. The sample lists 150,000 to 180,000 clones, less than 95% occurring once. Input material: peripheral blood. The receptors originated from a man aged 45-65 years with acute or convalescent COVID-19.

The V and J genes are TRBV19 and TRBJ1-1; 9 positions match TRBD1. The CDR3 has 18 amino acids. Germline values: CDR1 LNHDA, CDR2 SQIVND (reference sequence). J lost 4 bases, V lost 4 bases, and 16 bases had no gene match. CDR3 region: CASSTPPTGGAVSTEAFF. CDR3 bases: TGTGCCAGTAGTACCCCCCCCACAGGGGGCGCAGTGTCCACTGAAGCTTTCTTT.

This clone appeared once. The V call is TRBV25-1, the J call TRBJ1-1, with D tentatively TRBD1 (5 bases). V lost 7 bases, J lost 8 bases, and 11 bases lay in between. Germline V lookup: CDR1 MGHDK, CDR2 SYGVNS. The CDR3 loop spans 11 amino acids. CDR3 sequence: CASTIPGEAFF. The CDR3 DNA follows: TGTGCCAGCACCATACCAGGGGAAGCTTTCTTT.

V usage is TRBV19 and J usage is TRBJ1-1, with D possibly matching TRBD1 (5 bases). The CDR3 consists of 14 residues. Between the trimmed V and J ends, which lost 8 bases and 1 base, there was a span of 14 bases. Per germline, CDR1 LNHDA and CDR2 SQIVND (reference sequence). The CDR3 nucleotides are TGTGCCAGTGCAGGGCTGGACCGGAACACTGAAGCTTTCTTT. It translates to CASAGLDRNTEAFF.

V usage is TRBV30 and J usage is TRBJ1-5; TRBD1 aligns across 7 bases. Trimming cost V 4 bases and J 7 bases; bases outside gene matches: 4. Germline loops: CDR1 GTSNPN, CDR2 SVGIG (reference sequence). CDR3 length: 12 amino acids. CDR3 in amino acids: CAWNRGAQPQHF. The CDR3, as DNA: TGTGCCTGGAACAGGGGAGCGCAGCCCCAGCATTTT. Supplemented by reference TRBV30 and TRBJ1-5, the full variable domain reads SQTIHQWPATLVQPVGSPLSLECTVEGTSNPNLYWYRQAAGRGLQLLFYSVGIGQISSEVPQNLSASRPQDRQFILSSKKLLLSDSGFYLCAWNRGAQPQHFGDGTRLSIL.

The chain uses TRBV14 and TRBJ1-2, with 10 bases identical to TRBD1. The CDR3 extends over 15 amino acids. J lost 4 bases, V lost 4 bases, and 6 bases had no gene match. CDR1 and CDR2 from the germline V gene are SGHDN and FVKESK. This CDR3 reads CASSPGDRGSYGYTF. The CDR3 region has the DNA TGTGCCAGCAGCCCCGGGGACAGGGGATCCTATGGCTACACCTTC.

This chain uses TRBV28 with TRBJ1-5, with D unresolved. This CDR3 is 14 amino acids long. The V end was cut by 8 bases, the J end by 3 bases, with 14 bases between. Looked up from germline, CDR1 is MDHEN and CDR2 is SYDVKM. The CDR3 reads CASFSPYPNQPQHF. CDR3 nucleotides: TGTGCCAGCTTCAGTCCGTACCCCAATCAGCCCCAGCATTTT.

This chain uses TRBV28 with TRBJ2-7, with D possibly TRBD2 on 6 matching bases. CDR3 size: 17 residues. The V gene lost 5 bases and the J gene lost 0 bases, with 20 bases spanning the gap. Germline CDR1 MDHEN, CDR2 SYDVKM. The CDR3 loop reads CASSQSYSGPSSYEQYV. The CDR3 coding sequence is TGTGCCAGCAGTCAGAGCTATAGCGGTCCCAGCTCCTACGAGCAGTACGTC.

The rearrangement uses TRBV2 and TRBJ2-4, with 9 positions matching TRBD1. After removal of 4 bases from V and 6 bases from J, the junction contained 4 bases not matched to a gene. Germline V gene sequence: CDR1 SNHLY, CDR2 FYNNEI. This CDR3 is 14 amino acids long. The DNA of the CDR3 is TGTGCCAGCAGTGTTGTGGACAGGGGAAACATTCAGTACTTC. Protein sequence: CASSVVDRGNIQYF.

This clone was seen just once. The J gene is TRBJ2-5, the V gene TRBV19; D possibly corresponds to TRBD2 (6 bases). V was cut by 8 bases and J by 5 bases, with 15 bases left in between. This CDR3 has 13 residues. CDR1 is LNHDA and CDR2 is SQIVND in the germline V gene (reference sequence). The CDR3 region is CASRTGGGETQYF. Here the CDR3 DNA reads TGTGCCAGTCGGACCGGGGGTGGTGAGACCCAGTACTTC.

The rearrangement uses TRBV15 and TRBJ1-1; D ambiguous. Trimming shortened V by 1 base and J by 8 bases, and 8 bases separated the two germline ends. In germline, CDR1 is LNHNV, CDR2 YYDKDF (reference sequence). The CDR3 extends over 12 amino acids. CDR3 region: CATSRGSGEAFF. Written as DNA, the CDR3 is TGTGCCACCAGCAGAGGTTCGGGGGAAGCTTTCTTT.

V and J are TRBV7-3 and TRBJ2-3; D not certain. The CDR3 extends over 15 amino acids. The ends were cut back, 3 bases at V and 1 base at J, with 11 bases in the middle. The germline V gene encodes CDR1 SGHTA and CDR2 FQGTGA. The CDR3 sequence: CASSFTSGGTDTQYF. In nucleotides, the CDR3 is TGTGCCAGCAGCTTTACGAGTGGTGGCACAGATACGCAGTATTTT.

This chain uses TRBV6-5 with TRBJ1-6; no firm D call. The CDR3 covers 16 residues. The V end was cut by 2 bases, the J end by 8 bases, with 16 bases between. Germline lookup yields CDR1 MNHEY and CDR2 SVGAGI. The CDR3 here is CASSYDFLRMDSPLHF. CDR3 in DNA: TGTGCCAGCAGTTACGACTTTCTCAGAATGGATTCACCCCTCCACTTT.

V usage is TRBV9 and J usage is TRBJ1-5; D possibly corresponds to TRBD1 (6 bases). This CDR3 has 14 residues. V was clipped by 3 bases and J by 6 bases, with 13 bases between them. The germline gives CDR1 SGDLS, CDR2 YYNGEE. CDR3 coding DNA: TGTGCCAGCAGCGAGGGGGGGTATCCTCAGCCCCAGCATTTT. Its protein is CASSEGGYPQPQHF.

The gene calls are TRBV3-1 (or the pseudogene TRBV3-2) and TRBJ2-7; D uncertain. Germline values: CDR1 LGHDT, CDR2 YNNKEL (reference sequence). This CDR3 has 13 residues. Trimming took off 1 base at V and 1 base at J, with 5 bases between the two ends. CDR3 in amino acids: CASSQATSYEQYV. The CDR3 nucleotides read TGTGCCAGCAGCCAAGCGACTTCCTACGAGCAGTACGTC.

The chain combines TRBV7-8 with TRBJ1-4, with D possibly being TRBD1 (6 bases). Trimming took off 2 bases at V and 8 bases at J, with 18 bases between the two ends. The CDR3 extends over 16 amino acids. CDR1 SGHVS and CDR2 FQNEAQ come from the germline V gene. CDR3 protein: CASSLSLQGLEEKLFF. CDR3 in DNA: TGTGCCAGCAGCTTATCCCTACAGGGCCTCGAAGAAAAACTGTTTTTT.

The genes are TRBV6-5 and TRBJ1-2; a weak D match, TRBD1 (5 bases). Germline CDR1 and CDR2: MNHEY and SVGAGI. The CDR3 spans 14 residues. V was cut by 2 bases and J by 4 bases, with 11 bases left in between. Here the CDR3 reads CASSYGAPTYGYTF. CDR3 in DNA: TGTGCCAGCAGTTACGGGGCGCCGACCTATGGCTACACCTTC.

This clone occurred once. The chain joins TRBV28 to TRBJ2-7, with 8 positions matching TRBD1. CDR3 length equals 14 residues. Unmatched junction bases numbered 10, after V lost 7 bases and J lost 5 bases. In germline, CDR1 is MDHEN, CDR2 SYDVKM. CDR3: CASTRGRGQDEQYF. CDR3 DNA: TGTGCCAGCACCCGGGGCAGGGGGCAGGACGAGCAGTACTTC.

This CDR3 is CASSITSGISYEQYF. As DNA, the CDR3 is TGTGCCAGCAGCATAACTAGCGGGATTAGTTACGAGCAGTACTTC. This rearrangement joins TRBV7-2 to TRBJ2-7; TRBD2 aligns across 10 bases. Germline V CDR1 and CDR2: SGHTA, FQGNSA. The V gene end was trimmed by 5 bases and the J gene end by 4 bases; junction bases not matched to a gene: 8. The CDR3 is 15 residues long.

Here the CDR3 reads CASSPDYNLNTGELFF. Here the CDR3 DNA reads TGTGCCAGCAGCCCGGACTACAACTTAAACACCGGGGAGCTGTTTTTT. V and J are TRBV6-2 or TRBV6-3 and TRBJ2-2, with D perhaps matching TRBD2 (6 bases). The CDR3 contains 16 residues. Trimming removed 6 bases from V and 2 bases from J, with 16 bases in between. CDR1 and CDR2 (germline): MNHEY, SVGEGT.